This is a list of T cell receptor beta chains from one sample in a study of control samples from healthy donors and cancer patients. Assay: immunoSEQ multiplex PCR; the TCRdb copy retains only in-frame clones and omits some. This sample has about 80,000 clones, with 91% found just once. The sequenced sample was blood. These TCRs come from a middle-aged man in good health. Each CDR3 is given with its conserved first and last residue. A D gene is named only where the DNA matches it firmly. The size of a clone is reported for some rows only, either as once, few or many, or as a class for expanded clones.

TRBJ1-2	-	TRBD1	14	TRBV2	TGTGCCAGCGAAGGCGGGACAGGGACGGCTGGCTACACCTTC	CASEGGTGTAGYTF
TRBJ1-2	few	-	14	TRBV6-1	TGTGCCAGCAGTGAAGTAGCGGGGTTCTATGGCTACACCTTC	CASSEVAGFYGYTF
TRBJ1-6	-	-	15	TRBV5-6	TGTGCCAGCAGCCTCCGGGGGACAAACAATTCACCCCTCCACTTT	CASSLRGTNNSPLHF
TRBJ2-5	-	TRBD2	16	TRBV7-2	TGTGCCAGCAGCTTACTTCGACTAGCGGGGATGGAGACCCAGTACTTC	CASSLLRLAGMETQYF
TRBJ1-1	-	TRBD1	12	TRBV24-1	TGTGCCACCAGTATGGGACAGACTGAAGCTTTCTTT	CATSMGQTEAFF
TRBJ1-5	-	-	13	TRBV2	TGTGCCAGCAGTGTCGGGTCGGCGGAGCCCCAGCATTTT	CASSVGSAEPQHF
TRBJ1-2	-	-	14	TRBV2	TGTGCCAGCAGTGAACTCACAGCCTTAGATGGCTACACCTTC	CASSELTALDGYTF
TRBJ1-4	-	-	15	TRBV6-5	TGTGCCAGCAGTTACTCAGGGGAAACTAATGAAAAACTGTTTTTT	CASSYSGETNEKLFF
TRBJ1-2	-	TRBD1	16	TRBV30	TGTGCCTGGAGTTTGCCGGGACAGGGGGCAAACTATGGCTACACCTTC	CAWSLPGQGANYGYTF
TRBJ1-5	-	-	14	TRBV19	TGTGCCAGTAGTCCCTTAAATTGGGGTCAGCCCCAGCATTTT	CASSPLNWGQPQHF
TRBJ1-2	-	TRBD1	16	TRBV24-1	TGTGCCACCAGTGATTCATGGGACAGCTCGGGCTATGGCTACACCTTC	CATSDSWDSSGYGYTF
TRBJ2-3	-	-	12	TRBV9	TGTGCCAGCAGCGCGAGAACAGATACGCAGTATTTT	CASSARTDTQYF
TRBJ1-1	-	-	14	TRBV6-5	TGTGCCAGCAGTATCGGGCGGACGAACACTGAAGCTTTCTTT	CASSIGRTNTEAFF
TRBJ1-3	-	-	19	TRBV6-6	TGTGCCAGCAGCTCACAGCATTACAAGACCTTAGTTTTTGGAAACACCATATATTTT	CASSSQHYKTLVFGNTIYF
TRBJ1-1	-	-	14	TRBV7-9	TGTGCCAGCAATCCTCACACAGCGAACACTGAAGCTTTCTTT	CASNPHTANTEAFF
TRBJ2-7	-	-	13	TRBV7-9	TGTGCCAGCAGCTTCGAGCGGAGATACGAGCAGTACTTC	CASSFERRYEQYF
TRBJ2-5	-	TRBD2	15	TRBV5-4	TGTGCCAGCAGCCCCCCAGGGACTAACCAAGAGACCCAGTACTTC	CASSPPGTNQETQYF
TRBJ1-1	-	-	13	TRBV7-9	TGTGCCAGCAGCTTGGGGGCTAGCACTGAAGCTTTCTTT	CASSLGASTEAFF
TRBJ1-3	once	TRBD1	14	TRBV15	TGTGCCACCAGACAGGGGAGCTCTGGAAACACCATATATTTT	CATRQGSSGNTIYF
TRBJ2-3	few	-	14	TRBV6-5	TGTGCCAGCGCGACTAGGACGGGCACAGATACGCAGTATTTT	CASATRTGTDTQYF
TRBJ2-7	-	-	17	TRBV7-6	TGTGCCAGCAGCTTAGGGGGAGGAGGTTTAACCTCCTACGAGCAGTACTTC	CASSLGGGGLTSYEQYF
TRBJ1-2	-	-	12	TRBV12-3/TRBV12-4	TGTGCCAGCAGCACGGTCCTCTATGGCTACACCTTC	CASSTVLYGYTF
TRBJ2-2	-	TRBD1	17	TRBV7-8	TGTGCCAGCAGCTCTAGCCCCAGGGGGTCGAACACCGGGGAGCTGTTTTTT	CASSSSPRGSNTGELFF
TRBJ2-1	-	-	13	TRBV12-5	TGTGCTAGTGGTTTGGTACGAGGATACGAGCAGTTCTTC	CASGLVRGYEQFF
TRBJ1-1	-	-	12	TRBV18	TGTGCCAGCTCACCGAAGGAGACTGAAGCTTTCTTT	CASSPKETEAFF
TRBJ2-5	-	-	16	TRBV14	TGTGCCAGCAGCCATGTATCCGGGGGCGGGCAAGAGACCCAGTACTTC	CASSHVSGGGQETQYF
TRBJ2-7	-	-	12	TRBV5-8	TGTGCCAGCAGCTTTGGTACCCGAGAGCAGTACTTC	CASSFGTREQYF
TRBJ1-4	once	-	14	TRBV30	TGTGCCTGGAGTGGGGGGACCTTGGGGGAAAAACTGTTTTTT	CAWSGGTLGEKLFF
TRBJ1-5	-	-	15	TRBV5-5	TGTGCCAGCAGCTTGGAGGCGGGTCTCAATCAGCCCCAGCATTTT	CASSLEAGLNQPQHF
TRBJ1-5	-	TRBD1	18	TRBV6-2/TRBV6-3	TGTGCCAGCAGTTATTCGGGACAGGGAATTAATAGCAATCAGCCCCAGCATTTT	CASSYSGQGINSNQPQHF
TRBJ1-2	few	-	12	TRBV6-5	TGTGCCAGCAGCCCGAAGAACTATGGCTACACCTTC	CASSPKNYGYTF
TRBJ2-1	-	-	13	TRBV19	TGTGCCAGTAGTCAAGGGAACGGCAATGAGCAGTTCTTC	CASSQGNGNEQFF
TRBJ2-2	-	TRBD2	14	TRBV19	TGTGCCAGTGGGAGGGGCCGAGTCACCGGGGAGCTGTTTTTT	CASGRGRVTGELFF
TRBJ1-2	-	TRBD1	12	TRBV9	TGTGCCAGCAGAACAGGGGGCTATGGCTACACCTTC	CASRTGGYGYTF
TRBJ1-1	once	TRBD1	14	TRBV6-5	TGTGCCAGCAGTTTCAGGGGGCGCGGGACTGAAGCTTTCTTT	CASSFRGRGTEAFF
TRBJ2-7	-	TRBD2	17	TRBV18	TGTGCCAGCTCACCACCGGCGGCTAGCGGGGGCACCTACGAGCAGTACTTC	CASSPPAASGGTYEQYF
TRBJ1-2	-	-	15	TRBV10-2	TGCGCCAGCAGTGAGTCCCACAGGGCTGGAGGGGGCTACACCTTC	CASSESHRAGGGYTF
TRBJ1-2	-	-	13	TRBV2	TGTGCCAGCCAAAGAAATGGGGGGGCTGGCTACACCTTC	CASQRNGGAGYTF
TRBJ1-2	-	TRBD1	12	TRBV29-1	TGCAGCGTTGAGCAGACAGGGCGTGGCTACACCTTC	CSVEQTGRGYTF
TRBJ1-4	-	-	18	TRBV9	TGTGCCAGAGCGCCGAGGGGAGGGAAAGGTGCAACTAATGAAAAACTGTTTTTT	CARAPRGGKGATNEKLFF
TRBJ1-4	-	-	11	TRBV20-1	TGCAGTACCAAGACGGGAGAAAAACTGTTTTTT	CSTKTGEKLFF
TRBJ1-6	-	-	16	TRBV27	TGTGCCAGCAGCCTCTCACCGGGGGGCGCAAAATCACCCCTCCACTTT	CASSLSPGGAKSPLHF
TRBJ1-2	-	-	15	TRBV7-2	TGTGCCAGCAGCTTAGTCTTCGGACAGTCCTATGGCTACACCTTC	CASSLVFGQSYGYTF
TRBJ1-5	-	-	13	TRBV9	TGTGCCAGCAGCCCACAGGATAGGCAGCCCCAGCATTTT	CASSPQDRQPQHF
TRBJ1-2	once	-	12	TRBV24-1	TGTGCCACCAGTGCGGCAGACTATGGCTACACCTTC	CATSAADYGYTF
TRBJ1-2	-	-	15	TRBV14	TGTGCCAGCAGCCAAAATTATGCATCGGGTTATGGCTACACCTTC	CASSQNYASGYGYTF
TRBJ1-4	-	-	15	TRBV19	TGTGCCAGTAGTAGCGGGGTCCCAACTAATGAAAAACTGTTTTTT	CASSSGVPTNEKLFF
TRBJ2-5	-	TRBD2	16	TRBV5-1	TGCGCCAGCAGCTCCTCTAGCGGGAGACGCCAAGAGACCCAGTACTTC	CASSSSSGRRQETQYF
TRBJ1-1	-	-	14	TRBV14	TGTGCCAGCAGCCAAGATCTTCGGACTAATGAAGCTTTCTTT	CASSQDLRTNEAFF
TRBJ1-5	-	-	13	TRBV6-4	TGTGCCAGCAGTGAAGGGTTAGGTCAGCCCCAGCATTTT	CASSEGLGQPQHF
TRBJ1-6	-	TRBD1	18	TRBV6-2/TRBV6-3	TGTGCCAGCAGTCCCCCCTTTTCCGGGACAGGGGGCGCCTCACCCCTCCACTTT	CASSPPFSGTGGASPLHF
TRBJ1-5	-	-	15	TRBV19	TGTGCCAGTAGTTCCTACGGTCAGAGCAATCAGCCCCAGCATTTT	CASSSYGQSNQPQHF
TRBJ1-4	-	-	16	TRBV15	TGTGCCACCAACCCGGGCCTTATCGGGCCTAATGAAAAACTGTTTTTT	CATNPGLIGPNEKLFF
TRBJ2-5	-	TRBD2	14	TRBV6-6	TGTGCCAGCAACCTAGCGGGGGGCAAAGAGACCCAGTACTTC	CASNLAGGKETQYF
TRBJ1-5	few	-	13	TRBV19	TGTGCCAGTAAGGTGCGAGGGCCTCAGCCCCAGCATTTT	CASKVRGPQPQHF
TRBJ1-1	-	-	15	TRBV9	TGTGCCAGCAGCGTAGGGGCAGGGGCCAACACTGAAGCTTTCTTT	CASSVGAGANTEAFF
TRBJ2-7	-	-	12	TRBV29-1	TGCAGCGTTGAAGAAACGGGCTACGAGCAGTACTTC	CSVEETGYEQYF
TRBJ2-7	-	-	15	TRBV12-5	TGTGCTAGTGGTTTGGTACAGGACAGTTACTACGAGCAGTACTTC	CASGLVQDSYYEQYF